Below, one T cell receptor (beta chain) is given with its context. The source of the sample is a study of blood T cell repertoires in COVID-19. The CDR3 covers 14 residues. From germline, CDR1 is SGDLS and CDR2 YYNGEE. The V gene end was trimmed by 7 bases and the J gene end by 4 bases; junction bases not matched to a gene: 9. Profiled with immunoSEQ multiplex PCR; TCRdb holds only in-frame clones, not every one. The table records hundreds of thousands of clones, around 83% of them present only once. The chain combines TRBV9 with TRBJ2-7; 9 positions agree with TRBD1. The clonotype was recovered from a man aged 35-49 years who had been exposed to COVID-19. Sequencing was performed on PBMCs or T cells enriched from blood (not recorded which). The CDR3 spells CASGPGTGIYEQYF. CDR3 DNA: TGTGCCAGCGGACCCGGGACAGGGATTTACGAGCAGTACTTC.